This TCR beta chain was recorded in a study of blood T cell repertoires in COVID-19 (dated by TCRdb to about 2020). Background for the entire study: Samples covering the acute and convalescent phases of COVID-19 were provided by collaborators in the United States, Italy and Spain. The prospective study material was composed of cDNA or gDNA derived from T cells, B-cell-depleted T cells, or PBMCs. Deeply sampled blood TCRbeta repertoires from subjects exposed to, actively infected with, or recovered from COVID-19 were included in the dataset. A de-identified subject ID, COVID-19 status, age in years and sex were almost always included in the sample metadata. The samples were drawn from two sources: the first 160 participants of the ongoing ImmuneRACE study, and approximately 1,300 subjects contributed by 6 global collaborators. The repertoires were released in a freely available public database intended as a resource for research on the immune response to SARS-CoV-2. HLA class I and class II types, where available, came from metadata supplied by the sample provider rather than from assay-based typing. What the study reported, not specific to this receptor: How much clinical and demographic metadata was included differed by source and by participant, and the metadata was provided uncurated.

The immunoSEQ Assay, a bias-controlled multiplex PCR, was used to amplify TCRbeta CDR3 regions from genomic DNA. On the authors' methods: The number of nucleated cells in each sample was estimated by amplification of reference gene primers within the assay. To quantify the absolute abundance of each unique TCRbeta CDR3 rearrangement, sequence reads were collapsed and filtered. Productive Simpson clonality was computed per sample as the square root of Simpson's diversity index over productive rearrangements. TCRdb took over this immuneACCESS table, retaining in-frame rearrangements with V and J assigned. Such tables are incomplete; in checked studies, under half of the missing clones stem from an unresolved V gene, and the remainder is unexplained. V and J calls and clone size are those listed in that table; D and trimming were worked out from the DNA. The sample contains 250,000 or so clones, 80% to 90% of them found a single time. Of the sample, under 4.5% falls within the top ten clones.

Relative to germline, V is 1 base shorter and J is 5 bases shorter, with 9 bases between their ends. The CDR3 runs 14 residues from the cysteine to the phenylalanine. The DNA shown is the 42-base CDR3, in frame from base 1. Via the germline V gene (reference sequence), CDR1 is SGHNT and CDR2 YYREEE. Participants in the prospective study were aged roughly 18 to 95 years, lived in 20 to 30 United States geographic areas, and enrolled through a virtual design. In the prospective study, cohorts were assigned on the basis of participant-reported clinical history obtained from a screening survey and a study questionnaire. Exposed participants had been in contact, within 2 weeks of entering the study, with a person who had a PCR-confirmed or clinician-diagnosed case of COVID-19. In the prospective study, mobile phlebotomists collected whole blood, serum and a nasopharyngeal or oropharyngeal swab from each participant. Participants in the prospective study had the option to provide additional blood draws and questionnaires over a roughly two-month period. Before DNA extraction, prospective study blood samples were shipped either frozen or at room temperature.

On this clone itself: What antigen it recognizes has not been identified. There are no base qualities to consult, and no much larger clone falls within one base.

The clonotype comes from a woman aged 25-40 years who had been exposed to COVID-19. The V and J segments used are TRBV5-4 and TRBJ2-2; perhaps TRBD2 is the D gene, with 5 bases matching. The sequenced sample consisted of PBMCs or T cells enriched from blood (not recorded which). For the CDR3, the sequence is CASSLMTGTGELFF. The bases read TGTGCCAGCAGCTTGATGACGGGGACCGGGGAGCTGTTTTTT.